This T cell receptor beta chain came from a study of blood T cell repertoires in COVID-19. In the study overall: Samples of COVID-19 (acute and convalescent) were obtained from the United States, Italy and Spain. In each case, the material was cDNA or gDNA derived from T cells, B-cell-depleted T cells, or PBMCs.

CDR3 length: 14 amino acids. Germline V CDR1 and CDR2: LGHDT, YNNKEL (reference sequence). Deletions cut 1 base from V and 4 bases from J, with 11 bases between. In the original analysis: Amplification with reference gene primers provided the estimates of nucleated cell counts. Measured with immunoSEQ multiplex PCR; TCRdb has only the in-frame clones, and not every one. That table supplies the V and J calls and clone size; D and trimming were determined from the DNA. The table shows about 110,000 clones, with 88% occurring only once. The J gene is TRBJ2-7, the V gene TRBV3-1 (or the pseudogene TRBV3-2); D uncertain. The sequence came from a woman in her fifties or sixties with acute or convalescent COVID-19. Sequencing input: peripheral blood. This chain's CDR3 is CASSQAKPPYEQYF. The CDR3 nucleotides read TGTGCCAGCAGCCAAGCTAAGCCACCTTACGAGCAGTACTTC.